This TCR beta chain was profiled in a study of blood T cell repertoires in COVID-19. Overall study: Donors in the United States, Italy and Spain gave samples during acute or convalescent COVID-19. From T cells, B-cell-depleted T cells, or PBMCs came the material, which was cDNA or gDNA.

This CDR3 has 15 residues. Germline-derived CDR1 and CDR2 are ENHRY and SYGVKD. V was trimmed by 0 bases and J by 6 bases, leaving 14 bases between them. As handled by the study authors: Amplification from reference gene primers served as the basis for estimated nucleated cell counts. This table comes from immunoSEQ multiplex PCR, and its TCRdb copy is limited to in-frame clones, with some not included. That table supplies the V and J calls and clone size; D and trimming were determined from the DNA. The sample has around 290,000 clones, about 89% seen once. The receptor's source is a man aged 40-49 years with acute or convalescent COVID-19. The chain recombines TRBV10-3 with TRBJ1-2, with D perhaps TRBD1 (6 bases). The sample was peripheral blood. The CDR3: CAISESGGEYDGYTF. The CDR3 DNA reads as TGTGCCATCAGTGAGTCTGGGGGCGAGTACGATGGCTACACCTTC.